The rows below give T cell receptor beta chains drawn from one sample of a study of CD8 T cells in Susac syndrome. TCRdb passed the immunoSEQ multiplex PCR reads through MiXCR, listing each CDR3 protein once. The data contain approximately 54,000 distinct CDR3 sequences, approximately 95% of them singletons. The sample comprised CD8+ T cells from PBMCs. Source of these receptors: a human donor with Susac syndrome. The CDR3 runs from the conserved cysteine through the conserved F or W. Each record gives: J gene, D gene, V gene, clone size, CDR3 protein, CDR3 DNA. A D gene is named only where the DNA matches it firmly. A clone size is listed for some rows: how often the clone was seen (once, few, many), or a class if it is expanded.

J gene: TRBJ1-4; D gene: NA; V gene: TRBV14; clone size: NA; CDR3 protein: CASSQEAGEKLFF; CDR3 DNA: TGTGCCAGCAGCCAAGAGGCGGGTGAAAAACTGTTTTTT
J gene: TRBJ2-3; D gene: TRBD2; V gene: TRBV18; clone size: NA; CDR3 protein: CASSPAGGPPDTQYF; CDR3 DNA: TGTGCCAGCTCACCAGCGGGGGGGCCTCCAGATACGCAGTATTTT
J gene: TRBJ2-3; D gene: TRBD2; V gene: TRBV27; clone size: NA; CDR3 protein: CASSPRGRGTDTQYF; CDR3 DNA: TGTGCCAGCAGTCCCCGAGGGAGGGGCACAGATACGCAGTATTTT
J gene: TRBJ2-7; D gene: NA; V gene: TRBV10-3; clone size: NA; CDR3 protein: CAISDGTDYEQYF; CDR3 DNA: TGTGCCATCAGCGACGGGACGGACTACGAGCAGTACTTC
J gene: TRBJ2-3; D gene: NA; V gene: TRBV13; clone size: NA; CDR3 protein: CASTYGGTLDTQYF; CDR3 DNA: TGTGCCAGCACCTACGGAGGGACGCTGGATACGCAGTATTTT
J gene: TRBJ2-5; D gene: TRBD1; V gene: TRBV2; clone size: NA; CDR3 protein: CASIGTVQETQYF; CDR3 DNA: TGTGCCAGCATCGGGACAGTCCAAGAGACCCAGTACTTC
J gene: TRBJ2-5; D gene: TRBD1; V gene: TRBV18; clone size: NA; CDR3 protein: CASSPKSQGAETQYF; CDR3 DNA: TGTGCCAGCTCACCGAAATCCCAGGGGGCTGAGACCCAGTACTTC
J gene: TRBJ2-7; D gene: TRBD1; V gene: TRBV2; clone size: NA; CDR3 protein: CATLQGAPHEQYF; CDR3 DNA: TGTGCCACCCTGCAGGGGGCGCCCCACGAGCAGTACTTC
J gene: TRBJ1-5; D gene: NA; V gene: TRBV4-1; clone size: few; CDR3 protein: CASSQDKHLSNQPQHF; CDR3 DNA: TGCGCCAGCAGCCAAGATAAACATCTTAGCAATCAGCCCCAGCATTTT
J gene: TRBJ1-2; D gene: TRBD1; V gene: TRBV9; clone size: NA; CDR3 protein: CASSVRTPGTGYIYGYTF; CDR3 DNA: TGTGCCAGCAGCGTACGTACTCCCGGGACAGGGTATATCTATGGCTACACCTTC
J gene: TRBJ2-2; D gene: TRBD1; V gene: TRBV29-1; clone size: NA; CDR3 protein: CSVATGKTGELFF; CDR3 DNA: TGCAGCGTTGCGACAGGGAAGACCGGGGAGCTGTTTTTT
J gene: TRBJ2-1; D gene: TRBD2; V gene: TRBV29-1; clone size: NA; CDR3 protein: CSIKLAGSYNEQFF; CDR3 DNA: TGCAGCATTAAGCTAGCGGGCTCCTACAATGAGCAGTTCTTC
J gene: TRBJ2-2; D gene: NA; V gene: TRBV6-6; clone size: once; CDR3 protein: CASSYLASRSGELFF; CDR3 DNA: TGTGCCAGCAGTTACCTGGCTAGCCGGAGCGGGGAGCTGTTTTTT
J gene: TRBJ2-7; D gene: NA; V gene: TRBV4-1; clone size: NA; CDR3 protein: CASSQYDGADDYEQYF; CDR3 DNA: TGCGCCAGCAGCCAATATGACGGGGCGGACGACTACGAGCAGTACTTC
J gene: TRBJ2-1; D gene: TRBD2; V gene: TRBV19; clone size: NA; CDR3 protein: CASSGKTSRNEQFF; CDR3 DNA: TGTGCCAGTAGTGGAAAGACTAGCAGGAATGAGCAGTTCTTC
J gene: TRBJ1-6; D gene: NA; V gene: TRBV19; clone size: NA; CDR3 protein: CASTYTEGSPLHF; CDR3 DNA: TGTGCCAGTACCTATACGGAAGGTTCACCCCTCCACTTT
J gene: TRBJ2-1; D gene: TRBD2; V gene: TRBV27; clone size: NA; CDR3 protein: CASSLLAGNYNEQFF; CDR3 DNA: TGTGCCAGCAGTTTACTAGCGGGGAACTACAATGAGCAGTTCTTC
J gene: TRBJ2-2; D gene: NA; V gene: TRBV11-2; clone size: NA; CDR3 protein: CASRPVQAGELFF; CDR3 DNA: TGTGCCAGCAGACCTGTTCAGGCCGGGGAGCTGTTTTTT
J gene: TRBJ2-1; D gene: TRBD2; V gene: TRBV30; clone size: NA; CDR3 protein: CAWSVSGGNEQFF; CDR3 DNA: TGTGCCTGGAGTGTATCGGGGGGAAATGAGCAGTTCTTC
J gene: TRBJ2-5; D gene: TRBD2; V gene: TRBV15; clone size: NA; CDR3 protein: CATSTWEGTETQYF; CDR3 DNA: TGTGCCACCAGCACCTGGGAGGGAACAGAGACCCAGTACTTC
J gene: TRBJ2-4; D gene: NA; V gene: TRBV14; clone size: NA; CDR3 protein: CASSQRTDLAKNIQYF; CDR3 DNA: TGTGCCAGCAGCCAGCGGACTGACCTAGCCAAAAACATTCAGTACTTC
J gene: TRBJ2-7; D gene: NA; V gene: TRBV20-1; clone size: NA; CDR3 protein: CSARDLAASSYEQYF; CDR3 DNA: TGCAGTGCTAGAGATCTGGCGGCGAGCTCCTACGAGCAGTACTTC
J gene: TRBJ1-1; D gene: NA; V gene: TRBV29-1; clone size: NA; CDR3 protein: CSVWMNTEAFF; CDR3 DNA: TGCAGCGTGTGGATGAACACTGAAGCTTTCTTT
J gene: TRBJ2-1; D gene: TRBD1; V gene: TRBV5-1; clone size: NA; CDR3 protein: CASVVGDRGYNEQFF; CDR3 DNA: TGCGCCAGCGTTGTTGGAGACAGGGGCTACAATGAGCAGTTCTTC
J gene: TRBJ1-2; D gene: NA; V gene: TRBV5-4; clone size: NA; CDR3 protein: CASSLAQRSNTNYGYTF; CDR3 DNA: TGTGCCAGCAGCTTGGCCCAACGGAGCAACACTAACTATGGCTACACCTTC
J gene: TRBJ2-1; D gene: TRBD2; V gene: TRBV29-1; clone size: once; CDR3 protein: CSAEIAGGPYEQFF; CDR3 DNA: TGCAGCGCGGAAATAGCGGGGGGGCCCTATGAGCAGTTCTTC
J gene: TRBJ2-5; D gene: NA; V gene: TRBV7-8; clone size: NA; CDR3 protein: CASSLGPGRYF; CDR3 DNA: TGTGCCAGCAGCTTAGGGCCGGGGCGGTACTTC
J gene: TRBJ2-2; D gene: NA; V gene: TRBV5-4; clone size: NA; CDR3 protein: CASSPQGGHTGELFF; CDR3 DNA: TGTGCCAGCAGCCCTCAGGGAGGACATACCGGGGAGCTGTTTTTT
J gene: TRBJ2-3; D gene: TRBD2; V gene: TRBV5-1; clone size: NA; CDR3 protein: CASSSQPGLETDTQYF; CDR3 DNA: TGCGCCAGCAGCTCACAACCGGGACTAGAGACAGATACGCAGTATTTT
J gene: TRBJ1-2; D gene: NA; V gene: TRBV4-1; clone size: NA; CDR3 protein: CASKRAGEGYGYTF; CDR3 DNA: TGCGCCAGCAAGAGGGCAGGGGAGGGCTATGGCTACACCTTC
J gene: TRBJ2-5; D gene: TRBD2; V gene: TRBV13; clone size: NA; CDR3 protein: CASSSIRGEGIETQYF; CDR3 DNA: TGTGCCAGCAGCTCCATACGGGGGGAAGGGATTGAGACCCAGTACTTC
J gene: TRBJ2-7; D gene: NA; V gene: TRBV28; clone size: NA; CDR3 protein: CASRSGTGTIYYEQYF; CDR3 DNA: TGTGCCAGCCGGTCCGGCACAGGTACTATTTACTACGAGCAGTACTTC
J gene: TRBJ1-5; D gene: NA; V gene: TRBV7-2; clone size: NA; CDR3 protein: CASSLRSDQPQHF; CDR3 DNA: TGTGCCAGCAGCCTCCGAAGCGATCAGCCCCAGCATTTT
J gene: TRBJ1-1; D gene: NA; V gene: TRBV30; clone size: NA; CDR3 protein: CAWSVGGPTEAFF; CDR3 DNA: TGTGCCTGGAGTGTGGGAGGGCCCACTGAAGCTTTCTTT
J gene: TRBJ2-1; D gene: NA; V gene: TRBV7-9; clone size: NA; CDR3 protein: CASSRLYNEQFF; CDR3 DNA: TGTGCCAGCAGCAGGCTTTACAATGAGCAGTTCTTC
J gene: TRBJ2-2; D gene: NA; V gene: TRBV5-6; clone size: NA; CDR3 protein: CASTLWGAWTGELFF; CDR3 DNA: TGTGCCAGCACCCTCTGGGGCGCTTGGACCGGGGAGCTGTTTTTT
J gene: TRBJ2-5; D gene: TRBD1; V gene: TRBV7-3; clone size: NA; CDR3 protein: CASSPGQRNQETQYF; CDR3 DNA: TGTGCCAGCAGCCCGGGACAGCGGAACCAAGAGACCCAGTACTTC
J gene: TRBJ2-7; D gene: NA; V gene: TRBV27; clone size: NA; CDR3 protein: CASSLGGGEQYF; CDR3 DNA: TGTGCCAGCAGCCTAGGGGGGGGCGAGCAGTACTTC
J gene: TRBJ2-1; D gene: TRBD2; V gene: TRBV7-8; clone size: NA; CDR3 protein: CASSPGGVSYEQFF; CDR3 DNA: TGTGCCAGCAGCCCCGGGGGGGTCAGCTATGAGCAGTTCTTC
J gene: TRBJ1-4; D gene: NA; V gene: TRBV15; clone size: NA; CDR3 protein: CATSSNEKLFF; CDR3 DNA: TGTGCCACCAGCAGTAATGAAAAACTGTTTTTT
J gene: TRBJ1-2; D gene: NA; V gene: TRBV29-1; clone size: NA; CDR3 protein: CSVGMGTEYGYTF; CDR3 DNA: TGCAGCGTAGGGATGGGGACGGAGTATGGCTACACCTTC
J gene: TRBJ1-1; D gene: NA; V gene: TRBV19; clone size: NA; CDR3 protein: CASQDYTGDQAFF; CDR3 DNA: TGTGCCAGCCAGGACTACACGGGGGATCAAGCTTTCTTT
J gene: TRBJ1-1; D gene: NA; V gene: TRBV9; clone size: NA; CDR3 protein: CASSVEGESTEAFF; CDR3 DNA: TGTGCCAGCAGCGTAGAGGGAGAAAGCACTGAAGCTTTCTTT
J gene: TRBJ1-5; D gene: NA; V gene: TRBV28; clone size: NA; CDR3 protein: CASSLRRQSNQPQHF; CDR3 DNA: TGTGCCAGCAGTTTACGGAGACAGAGCAATCAGCCCCAGCATTTT
J gene: TRBJ2-3; D gene: TRBD1; V gene: TRBV5-6; clone size: NA; CDR3 protein: CASSLGQGVDTQYF; CDR3 DNA: TGTGCCAGCAGCTTGGGACAGGGTGTAGATACGCAGTATTTT
J gene: TRBJ2-7; D gene: TRBD2; V gene: TRBV7-6; clone size: NA; CDR3 protein: CASSPRLAGPHYEQYF; CDR3 DNA: TGTGCCAGCAGCCCCCGACTAGCGGGACCCCACTACGAGCAGTACTTC
J gene: TRBJ2-7; D gene: NA; V gene: TRBV3-1; clone size: NA; CDR3 protein: CASLSKVRHYYEQYF; CDR3 DNA: TGTGCCAGCCTCAGCAAAGTGAGGCACTACTACGAGCAGTACTTC
J gene: TRBJ1-6; D gene: NA; V gene: TRBV9; clone size: NA; CDR3 protein: CASSHNGAPLHF; CDR3 DNA: TGTGCCAGCAGCCACAACGGAGCACCCCTCCACTTT
J gene: TRBJ2-6; D gene: NA; V gene: TRBV9; clone size: NA; CDR3 protein: CASSATGAGANVLTF; CDR3 DNA: TGTGCCAGCAGCGCCACAGGTGCCGGGGCCAACGTCCTGACTTTC